The entry below describes one T cell receptor (beta chain). Its binding antigen is unknown. No clone much larger than this one lies a single base away; base qualities are absent. This sample was included in a study of metastatic and nonmetastatic thyroid tumors (dated by TCRdb to 2018 to 2021). With respect to the entire study: Repertoires were compared across peripheral blood and tumor or nodule tissue samples from malignant and benign thyroid patients.

The receptor library was made with PCR. Instrument used: Illumina HiSeq 4000. High-throughput sequencing was used to profile the TCR beta-chain CDR3 region of every patient. Regarding the original processing steps: CDR3 differences across clinicopathological groups were used to build a classifier for discriminating distant-metastatic papillary thyroid cancer patients. To measure repertoire diversity the researchers used the Shannon index, while the Morisita-Horn index served to gauge how similar the tumor and blood repertoires were. Using fastp trimming at Q25 and MiXCR clonotype assembly, TCRdb reanalyzed the public sequencing data and kept in-frame beta chains. The V and J calls were not made by the authors but by TCRdb's processing. Across this sample there are several thousand clones, with 19% seen only once. 9% to 10% of the sample goes to the ten largest clones. Overall study outcomes, separate from this receptor: TCR beta diversity was reported as significantly higher in malignant tumors than in benign nodules, in both blood and tumor samples.

None of the patients had been given any treatment before thyroid surgery. Using T-cell receptor beta sequencing, the study looked back at clinical samples from patients collected from the early 2010s to the late 2010s. The CDR3 holds 14 amino acids from the cysteine to the phenylalanine. Left in the record is the CDR3 DNA by itself, 42 bases read in frame from the first base. V loses 3 bases of germline sequence and J loses 3 bases, and the interval between the two ends is 11 bases. CDR1 and CDR2 are drawn from the germline V gene: SNHLY, FYNNEI. The V and J segments used are TRBV2 and TRBJ1-1; matching of 5 bases hints at TRBD1 as the D gene. The clonotype originates from a female donor with papillary thyroid cancer or a benign thyroid nodule (not recorded which). Some clones in this sample may be carry-over from other donors' samples. The material sequenced was adjacent normal tissue. The CDR3 reads as follows: CASSEGGADTEAFF. The bases are TGTGCCAGCAGTGAGGGGGGAGCGGACACTGAAGCTTTCTTT.